Shown below are 11 T cell receptor beta chains from a single sample sequenced in a study of shared clonotypes between healthy human individuals. The repertoire was sequenced with immunoSEQ multiplex PCR; TCRdb's copy has only in-frame clones and lacks some. The repertoire includes 1,500,000 or so clones, less than 99% of them detected once, and approximately 0.4% sits in the top ten. The sample taken for sequencing was naive CD4+ T cells sorted from blood. Subset specified: CD45RA+ positively selected. The receptors originated from a man aged 25 to 40 in good health.

V usage is TRBV29-1 and J usage is TRBJ2-7; TRBD1 matches 9 bases. There are 14 residues in the CDR3. V gave up 6 bases and J gave up 6 bases; unmatched junction bases: 12. CDR1 SQVTM and CDR2 ANQGSEA come from the germline V gene. DNA for the CDR3: TGCAGCGTCGATCTATCCGGGACAGGGAGCGAGCAGTACTTC. The encoded protein is CSVDLSGTGSEQYF.

This rearrangement joins TRBV2 to TRBJ2-1; D could derive from TRBD1 or TRBD2 (5 bases each). The ends were cut back, 10 bases at V and 5 bases at J, with 21 bases in the middle. Germline CDR1 reads SNHLY; CDR2 reads FYNNEI. CDR3 size: 15 residues. The CDR3 is CATSWDRRADNEQFF. The CDR3 bases are TGTGCCACCTCTTGGGACCGGAGAGCTGACAATGAGCAGTTCTTC.

The chain combines TRBV5-4 with TRBJ2-2; D is uncertain. V was shortened by 2 bases and J by 7 bases, with 6 bases between the two germline ends. This CDR3 spans 12 amino acids. Germline V gives CDR1 SGHNT, CDR2 YYREEE (reference sequence). This CDR3 reads CASSFHSGELFF. The CDR3 nucleotides read TGTGCCAGCAGCTTCCATAGCGGGGAGCTGTTTTTT.

The CDR3 spells CASSQGPLAGQYF. The CDR3 DNA follows: TGTGCCAGCAGCCAGGGACCTCTAGCCGGGCAGTACTTC. The J gene is TRBJ2-7, the V gene TRBV14; either TRBD1 or TRBD2 may fit D (5 bases each). This CDR3 is built from 13 residues. CDR1 SGHDN and CDR2 FVKESK come from the germline V gene. The germline V and J ends were trimmed by 3 bases and 9 bases, with 15 bases remaining between them.

The chain carries TRBV7-8 and TRBJ2-7; TRBD2 matches at 12 bases. The germline V gene encodes CDR1 SGHVS and CDR2 FQNEAQ. J was trimmed by 5 bases and V by 2 bases; bases with no gene match: 1. The CDR3 consists of 14 residues. CDR3 region: CASSLTSGRHEQYF. In DNA, the CDR3 is TGTGCCAGCAGCTTAACTAGCGGGAGGCACGAGCAGTACTTC.

In regard to this clone: The sample holds other DNA sequences that translate to the same CDR3. The CDR3 protein is CASSPAGSSYEQYF. The CDR3 nucleotides read TGCGCCAGCTCCCCCGCCGGGAGCTCCTACGAGCAGTACTTC. The chain combines TRBV5-1 with TRBJ2-7; possibly TRBD2 for D (6 bases). The germline V and J ends were trimmed by 7 bases and 0 bases, with 14 bases remaining between them. The germline V gene has CDR1 SGHRS and CDR2 YFSETQ. CDR3 length: 14 amino acids.

The chain employs TRBV4-3 and TRBJ1-1; no reliable D call. Trimming left V 5 bases short and J 2 bases short, with 9 bases between. The germline V gene has CDR1 LGHNA and CDR2 YSLEER. The CDR3 runs to 13 residues. CDR3 nucleotide sequence: TGCGCCAGCAGCGTCAGGACTAACACTGAAGCTTTCTTT. Translation gives CASSVRTNTEAFF.

The chain recombines TRBV30 with TRBJ2-7; the D gene could be TRBD1 or TRBD2 (7 bases each). Deletions cut 3 bases from V and 6 bases from J, with 24 bases between. The V gene's germline CDR1 is GTSNPN and CDR2 SVGIG (reference sequence). The CDR3 consists of 16 residues. For the CDR3, the DNA is TGTGCCTGGAGACAGCCAGGGGGAGGGCCCCTCGGCGAGCAGTACTTC. This encodes CAWRQPGGGPLGEQYF. Filled out from reference TRBV30 and TRBJ2-7, the complete variable domain reads SQTIHQWPATLVQPVGSPLSLECTVEGTSNPNLYWYRQAAGRGLQLLFYSVGIGQISSEVPQNLSASRPQDRQFILSSKKLLLSDSGFYLCAWRQPGGGPLGEQYFGPGTRLTVT.

This clone was seen a single time. The V call is TRBV2, the J call TRBJ1-1, with D unresolved. CDR1 SNHLY and CDR2 FYNNEI come from the germline V gene. The CDR3 totals 13 residues. V lost 10 bases and J lost 4, with 16 bases in between. The CDR3 nucleotides read TGTGCCACCACATATAGGGAGGGCACTGAAGCTTTCTTT. It specifies CATTYREGTEAFF.

The chain carries TRBV7-9 and TRBJ2-1; 8 bases are a match to TRBD2. The CDR3 consists of 16 residues. V gave up 5 bases and J gave up 9 bases; unmatched junction bases: 15. Germline V gives CDR1 SEHNR, CDR2 FQNEAQ (reference sequence). DNA of the CDR3: TGTGCCAGCAGCCTAGGACTAGCCGGTTTAGTGAGTGAGCAGTTCTTC. Translation: CASSLGLAGLVSEQFF.

The chain has TRBV6-6 and TRBJ2-7, with D unresolved. This CDR3 spans 12 amino acids. CDR1 and CDR2 (germline): MNHNY, SVGAGI (reference sequence). With 5 bases removed from V and 4 bases from J, the gap between germline ends came to 9 bases. The CDR3 DNA reads TGTGCCAGCAGTGGTCGAAATTACGAGCAGTACTTC. Translation gives CASSGRNYEQYF.